Following are 18 T cell receptor beta chains from one sample sequenced in a study of monozygotic twins with inflammatory bowel disease. TCRdb reanalyzed the 5' RACE reads and collapses them to one entry per CDR3 protein, without DNA. The sample's table shows 400,000 or so distinct CDR3 sequences. Sequencing was performed on blood. The receptor source for this set is a human donor with ulcerative colitis or Crohn's disease, or a healthy co-twin of an affected twin (not recorded which).

The chain employs TRBV7-9 and TRBJ2-1; TCRdb's assignment of TRBD2 cannot be checked, as there is no DNA. The CDR3 totals 14 residues. Germline-derived CDR1 and CDR2 are SEHNR and FQNEAQ (reference sequence). CDR3 region: CASSLDLGGDEQFF.

The chain couples TRBV27 to TRBJ1-1; TCRdb's D call, TRBD1, is unchecked because there is no DNA. Germline CDR1 MNHEY, CDR2 SMNVEV (reference sequence). This CDR3 spans 18 amino acids. The CDR3 region is CASRPMKGTGTVNTEAFF.

The chain combines TRBV12-3 or TRBV12-4 with TRBJ2-3; TCRdb lists TRBD2, though no DNA is available to test this call. This CDR3 spans 14 amino acids. CDR3: CASRRTSGGDTQYF.

The chain links TRBV6-1 to TRBJ2-3; the TRBD1 assignment by TCRdb is unverifiable without DNA. The V gene's germline CDR1 is MNHNS and CDR2 SASEGT. CDR3 size: 17 residues. The CDR3: CASSKWDGARYTDTQYF.

The V call is TRBV3-1, the J call TRBJ2-7. The CDR3 spans 14 residues. In germline, CDR1 is LGHDT, CDR2 YNNKEL (reference sequence). CDR3: CASSHGGSSYEQYF.

The V gene is TRBV6-1, the J gene TRBJ2-5; the D call of TRBD2 rests on TCRdb alone, since no DNA is present to check it. Germline V gene data show CDR1 as MNHNS and CDR2 as SASEGT. The CDR3 runs 14 residues. This CDR3 reads CASSVMGGQETQYF.

The chain joins TRBV14 to TRBJ2-1; TCRdb outputs TRBD2, but without DNA this stays unchecked. Germline V CDR1 and CDR2: SGHDN, FVKESK. CDR3 length equals 16 residues. This chain's CDR3 is CASSRTSGGVYNEQFF.

This chain links TRBV12-3 or TRBV12-4 with TRBJ1-1; checking the TCRdb D call of TRBD1 is not possible without DNA. The CDR3 contains 15 residues. The CDR3 is CASSLGAALNTEAFF.

The chain joins TRBV5-1 to TRBJ2-2; TCRdb reports TRBD1, a call that lacks DNA to check it against. The CDR3 is made up of 14 amino acids. Germline loops: CDR1 SGHRS, CDR2 YFSETQ. This chain's CDR3 is CASSLGQGFVELFF.

V is TRBV20-1 and J is TRBJ2-1; TCRdb lists TRBD2, though no DNA is available to test this call. The CDR3 consists of 13 residues. Germline V lookup: CDR1 DFQATT, CDR2 SNEGSKA (reference sequence). This chain's CDR3 is CSANSGSTVEQFF.

The chain couples TRBV20-1 to TRBJ2-3; TCRdb's D gene call, TRBD1, goes unchecked for lack of DNA. CDR3 size: 15 residues. CDR1 and CDR2 (germline): DFQATT, SNEGSKA (reference sequence). CDR3 in amino acids: CSADPLAGGLDTQYF.

The rearrangement joins TRBV7-3 to TRBJ2-7; absent DNA, TCRdb's TRBD1 call cannot be checked. The CDR3 runs 15 residues. The germline gives CDR1 SGHTA, CDR2 FQGTGA. CDR3 in amino acids: CASSLSGGTSYEQYF.

This chain connects TRBV7-9 to TRBJ1-2. This CDR3 has 14 amino acids. The V gene's germline CDR1 is SEHNR and CDR2 FQNEAQ (reference sequence). The CDR3 region is CASSPLRSRYGYTF.

The chain uses TRBV5-6 and TRBJ2-5; no DNA is available, so the TRBD1 call from TCRdb remains unchecked. Germline CDR1 reads SGHDT; CDR2 reads YYEEEE. CDR3 length: 16 amino acids. This CDR3 reads CASNLERRGLTETQYF.

The rearrangement joins TRBV5-1 to TRBJ2-3; TCRdb names TRBD1, which stays unverified in the absence of DNA. This CDR3 is 14 amino acids long. CDR1 is SGHRS and CDR2 is YFSETQ in the germline V gene. CDR3 amino acids: CASSPGFDIDTQYF. Full variable domain (rest looked up from reference TRBV5-1 and TRBJ2-3): KAGVTQTPRYLIKTRGQQVTLSCSPISGHRSVSWYQQTPGQGLQFLFEYFSETQRNKGNFPGRFSGRQFSNSRSEMNVSTLELGDSALYLCASSPGFDIDTQYFGPGTRLTVL.

The chain joins TRBV7-7 to TRBJ2-2; the D call of TRBD1 rests on TCRdb alone, since no DNA is present to check it. CDR1 and CDR2 from the germline V gene are SSHAT and FNYEAQ (reference sequence). This CDR3 spans 14 amino acids. The CDR3 sequence: CASSPQGAAGELFF.

J is TRBJ2-3 and V is TRBV24-1; absent DNA, TCRdb's TRBD1 call cannot be checked. CDR1 and CDR2 from the germline V gene are KGHDR and SFDVKD. This CDR3 is built from 16 residues. CDR3: CATSDDGTGEEDTQYF.

The chain has TRBV5-1 and TRBJ2-2; the D call from TCRdb, TRBD2, cannot be confirmed without DNA. Germline CDR1 reads SGHRS; CDR2 reads YFSETQ. The CDR3 spans 16 residues. The CDR3 spells CASSLAGAGGNGELFF.